This entry describes one T cell receptor beta chain. The antigen remains undetermined. The study ran the assay at deep level. Sequencing used immunoSEQ multiplex PCR; TCRdb keeps in-frame clones, though not all of them. The profile shows 97,000 or so clones, around 47% of them singletons. The CDR3 has 13 residues. J was trimmed by 3 bases and V by 5 bases; bases with no gene match: 6. Germline values: CDR1 SQVTM, CDR2 ANQGSEA. This entry is derived from a study of shared clonotypes between healthy human individuals. Study-level points and caveats: Sampling covered blood only; tissue repertoires likely differ.

Sequencing input: PBMCs. This receptor was obtained from a middle-aged woman in good health. Some clones in this sample may be carry-over from other donors' samples. The gene calls are TRBV29-1 and TRBJ1-2, with 7 bases that match TRBD1. In DNA, the CDR3 is TGCAGCGTTTCCAGGGGGATGGACTATGGCTACACCTTC. Translation: CSVSRGMDYGYTF.